This entry features one T cell receptor beta chain sequence. This CDR3 contains 14 residues. Per the germline V gene, CDR1 is SGDLS and CDR2 is YYNGEE. Germline trimming cut 9 bases from V and 5 bases from J; bases unmatched to any gene: 9. Methods used by the authors: Using reference gene primer amplification, nucleated cell counts were estimated. Generated by immunoSEQ multiplex PCR, the TCRdb table keeps only in-frame clones and is missing some. That table supplies the V and J calls and clone size; D and trimming were determined from the DNA. The sample holds 250,000 to 350,000 clones, about 93% seen once. This specimen comes from a study of blood T cell repertoires in COVID-19. Study at large: Acute and convalescent COVID-19 samples came from the United States, Italy and Spain. From T cells, B-cell-depleted T cells, or PBMCs came the material, which was cDNA or gDNA.

Followed longitudinally, the Seattle patients had been enrolled during active infection. Sequencing input: peripheral blood. The chain joins TRBV9 to TRBJ2-1, with 9 bases matching TRBD2. The sequence derives from a woman aged 25 to 45 with COVID-19, enrolled during active disease. CDR3 protein: CAIPGLAYHNEQFF. CDR3 nucleotide sequence: TGTGCCATCCCGGGACTAGCTTATCACAATGAGCAGTTCTTC.